This is a list of T cell receptor beta chains from one sample in a study of blood T cell repertoires in COVID-19. Clones were read by immunoSEQ multiplex PCR, and TCRdb kept only the in-frame ones, dropping some. The sample records approximately 250,000 clones, around four fifths being singletons. Sequenced: PBMCs or T cells enriched from blood (not recorded which). The source of these receptors is a man between 40 and 49 years old who had recovered from COVID-19. CDR3s include the opening cysteine and the closing phenylalanine or tryptophan. The order of the fields is V gene, clone size, D gene, J gene, CDR3 length, CDR3 protein, CDR3 DNA. D genes are given only for firm matches. Not all rows give a size; the values are once, few, many and, for expanded clones, a class.

v_call: TRBV18
clone_size: NA
d_call: NA
j_call: TRBJ1-2
cdr3_length: 15
cdr3_aa: CASSPITQENYGYTF
cdr3_nt: TGTGCCAGCTCACCAATTACACAGGAAAACTATGGCTACACCTTC

v_call: TRBV24-1
clone_size: NA
d_call: NA
j_call: TRBJ2-7
cdr3_length: 12
cdr3_aa: CATSDFGPEQYF
cdr3_nt: TGTGCCACCAGTGATTTTGGGCCCGAGCAGTACTTC

v_call: TRBV7-6
clone_size: NA
d_call: NA
j_call: TRBJ2-7
cdr3_length: 12
cdr3_aa: CASSLTHSGLYF
cdr3_nt: TGTGCCAGCAGCTTAACACACAGTGGCCTTTACTTC

v_call: TRBV19
clone_size: NA
d_call: TRBD1
j_call: TRBJ1-1
cdr3_length: 17
cdr3_aa: CASSIDLEAGGTTEAFF
cdr3_nt: TGTGCCAGTAGTATAGATCTCGAGGCAGGGGGGACCACTGAAGCTTTCTTT

v_call: TRBV1
clone_size: NA
d_call: NA
j_call: TRBJ1-2
cdr3_length: 14
cdr3_aa: CTSSQPDRGYGYTF
cdr3_nt: TGCACCAGCAGCCAACCCGACAGGGGCTATGGCTACACCTTC

v_call: TRBV14
clone_size: NA
d_call: TRBD2
j_call: TRBJ2-1
cdr3_length: 15
cdr3_aa: CASSPRLAGYNEQFF
cdr3_nt: TGTGCCAGCAGCCCCCGCCTAGCGGGATACAATGAGCAGTTCTTC

v_call: TRBV7-2
clone_size: NA
d_call: NA
j_call: TRBJ1-5
cdr3_length: 14
cdr3_aa: CASSLNLGGQPQHF
cdr3_nt: TGTGCCAGCAGCTTAAATCTGGGAGGCCAGCCCCAGCATTTT

v_call: TRBV9
clone_size: NA
d_call: NA
j_call: TRBJ2-7
cdr3_length: 12
cdr3_aa: CASSVEEGEQYF
cdr3_nt: TGTGCCAGCAGCGTAGAGGAGGGCGAGCAGTACTTC

v_call: TRBV6-4
clone_size: NA
d_call: NA
j_call: TRBJ2-3
cdr3_length: 13
cdr3_aa: CASSDEGADTQYF
cdr3_nt: TGTGCCAGCAGTGACGAGGGGGCAGATACGCAGTATTTT

v_call: TRBV18
clone_size: NA
d_call: TRBD1
j_call: TRBJ1-6
cdr3_length: 14
cdr3_aa: CASSRQGDNSPLHF
cdr3_nt: TGTGCCAGCTCACGACAGGGTGATAATTCACCCCTCCACTTT

v_call: TRBV2
clone_size: NA
d_call: TRBD1
j_call: TRBJ2-7
cdr3_length: 13
cdr3_aa: CASSPQGALEQYF
cdr3_nt: TGTGCCAGCAGTCCACAGGGGGCGCTGGAGCAGTACTTC

v_call: TRBV2
clone_size: NA
d_call: NA
j_call: TRBJ1-2
cdr3_length: 14
cdr3_aa: CASIRQGEDYGYTF
cdr3_nt: TGTGCCAGCATCCGGCAGGGTGAAGACTATGGCTACACCTTC

v_call: TRBV5-1
clone_size: NA
d_call: TRBD1
j_call: TRBJ1-4
cdr3_length: 14
cdr3_aa: CASSLQGADEKLFF
cdr3_nt: TGCGCCAGCAGCTTACAGGGGGCGGATGAAAAACTGTTTTTT

v_call: TRBV10-3
clone_size: NA
d_call: NA
j_call: TRBJ1-2
cdr3_length: 13
cdr3_aa: CAISAGTNYGYTF
cdr3_nt: TGTGCCATCAGTGCAGGGACTAACTATGGCTACACCTTC

v_call: TRBV18
clone_size: NA
d_call: NA
j_call: TRBJ1-1
cdr3_length: 13
cdr3_aa: CASSSRLNTEAFF
cdr3_nt: TGTGCCAGCTCATCTAGGTTGAACACTGAAGCTTTCTTT

v_call: TRBV3-1/TRBV3-2
clone_size: NA
d_call: TRBD1
j_call: TRBJ1-4
cdr3_length: 14
cdr3_aa: CASSQHRGFEKLFF
cdr3_nt: TGTGCCAGCAGCCAACACAGGGGTTTTGAAAAACTGTTTTTT

v_call: TRBV5-4
clone_size: NA
d_call: NA
j_call: TRBJ1-2
cdr3_length: 13
cdr3_aa: CASSSPVQGGYTF
cdr3_nt: TGTGCCAGCAGCTCCCCCGTTCAGGGGGGCTACACCTTC

v_call: TRBV6-5
clone_size: NA
d_call: TRBD1
j_call: TRBJ1-2
cdr3_length: 14
cdr3_aa: CASSLQGGRYGYTF
cdr3_nt: TGTGCCAGCAGTCTACAGGGGGGGCGGTATGGCTACACCTTC

v_call: TRBV30
clone_size: NA
d_call: TRBD1
j_call: TRBJ1-3
cdr3_length: 14
cdr3_aa: CAWDRGIGRNTIYF
cdr3_nt: TGTGCCTGGGACAGGGGAATAGGAAGAAACACCATATATTTT

v_call: TRBV5-1
clone_size: NA
d_call: NA
j_call: TRBJ2-7
cdr3_length: 12
cdr3_aa: CASSFDIYEQYF
cdr3_nt: TGCGCCAGCAGCTTTGACATCTACGAGCAGTACTTC

v_call: TRBV7-6
clone_size: NA
d_call: NA
j_call: TRBJ1-5
cdr3_length: 14
cdr3_aa: CASSLGGLNQPQHF
cdr3_nt: TGTGCCAGCAGCTTAGGAGGGCTTAATCAGCCCCAGCATTTT

v_call: TRBV6-5
clone_size: NA
d_call: TRBD1
j_call: TRBJ1-4
cdr3_length: 13
cdr3_aa: CASRGQGGWKLFF
cdr3_nt: TGTGCCAGCAGGGGACAGGGCGGTTGGAAGCTGTTTTTT

v_call: TRBV5-1
clone_size: NA
d_call: NA
j_call: TRBJ2-5
cdr3_length: 13
cdr3_aa: CASSLRRGETQYF
cdr3_nt: TGCGCCAGCAGCTTGAGACGGGGGGAGACCCAGTACTTC

v_call: TRBV11-3
clone_size: NA
d_call: TRBD1
j_call: TRBJ2-1
cdr3_length: 15
cdr3_aa: CASSPRQGADGEQFF
cdr3_nt: TGTGCCAGCAGCCCGAGACAGGGGGCTGACGGTGAGCAGTTCTTC

v_call: TRBV28
clone_size: NA
d_call: TRBD1
j_call: TRBJ2-1
cdr3_length: 15
cdr3_aa: CASSFIGQGSNEQFF
cdr3_nt: TGTGCCAGCAGCTTCATCGGACAGGGAAGCAATGAGCAGTTCTTC

v_call: TRBV28
clone_size: NA
d_call: TRBD1
j_call: TRBJ1-5
cdr3_length: 14
cdr3_aa: CASNKQGGKQPQHF
cdr3_nt: TGTGCCAGCAATAAACAGGGGGGTAAACAGCCCCAGCATTTT

v_call: TRBV11-1
clone_size: NA
d_call: TRBD2
j_call: TRBJ2-7
cdr3_length: 16
cdr3_aa: CASSLLGTSTSYEQYF
cdr3_nt: TGTGCCAGCAGCTTATTAGGGACTAGCACCTCCTACGAGCAGTACTTC

v_call: TRBV14
clone_size: NA
d_call: TRBD1
j_call: TRBJ2-5
cdr3_length: 16
cdr3_aa: CASSHHRDREGETQYF
cdr3_nt: TGTGCCAGCAGCCACCACCGGGACAGGGAAGGCGAGACCCAGTACTTC

v_call: TRBV7-2
clone_size: NA
d_call: TRBD2
j_call: TRBJ2-1
cdr3_length: 16
cdr3_aa: CASSLVPSGYYNEQFF
cdr3_nt: TGTGCCAGCAGCTTAGTTCCTAGCGGATACTACAATGAGCAGTTCTTC

v_call: TRBV7-8
clone_size: NA
d_call: NA
j_call: TRBJ1-1
cdr3_length: 13
cdr3_aa: CASVGQPNTEAFF
cdr3_nt: TGTGCCAGCGTAGGACAGCCGAACACTGAAGCTTTCTTT

v_call: TRBV7-8
clone_size: NA
d_call: NA
j_call: TRBJ1-2
cdr3_length: 14
cdr3_aa: CASSLVQGNYGYTF
cdr3_nt: TGTGCCAGCAGCTTAGTCCAGGGGAACTATGGCTACACCTTC

v_call: TRBV7-2
clone_size: NA
d_call: TRBD1
j_call: TRBJ1-1
cdr3_length: 15
cdr3_aa: CASSLRRDRDTEAFF
cdr3_nt: TGTGCCAGCAGCTTAAGGAGGGACAGGGACACTGAAGCTTTCTTT

v_call: TRBV28
clone_size: NA
d_call: TRBD1
j_call: TRBJ2-6
cdr3_length: 16
cdr3_aa: CASTGQGRGGANVLTF
cdr3_nt: TGTGCCAGCACGGGACAGGGGCGAGGAGGGGCCAACGTCCTGACTTTC

v_call: TRBV19
clone_size: few
d_call: TRBD1
j_call: TRBJ1-6
cdr3_length: 14
cdr3_aa: CASSVTGEDSPLHF
cdr3_nt: TGTGCCAGTAGTGTGACAGGGGAGGATTCACCCCTCCACTTT

v_call: TRBV30
clone_size: NA
d_call: NA
j_call: TRBJ1-4
cdr3_length: 14
cdr3_aa: CAWNRGITNEKLFF
cdr3_nt: TGTGCCTGGAACAGAGGGATCACTAATGAAAAACTGTTTTTT

v_call: TRBV5-6
clone_size: NA
d_call: NA
j_call: TRBJ2-7
cdr3_length: 12
cdr3_aa: CASSLLSAEQYF
cdr3_nt: TGTGCCAGCAGCTTGCTATCCGCCGAGCAGTACTTC

v_call: TRBV18
clone_size: NA
d_call: NA
j_call: TRBJ1-2
cdr3_length: 16
cdr3_aa: CASSSSWATTNYGYTF
cdr3_nt: TGTGCCAGCTCAAGTTCCTGGGCAACGACTAACTATGGCTACACCTTC

v_call: TRBV19
clone_size: NA
d_call: TRBD2
j_call: TRBJ2-7
cdr3_length: 15
cdr3_aa: CASSIMAGGSHEQYF
cdr3_nt: TGTGCCAGTAGTATTATGGCGGGAGGTTCCCACGAGCAGTACTTC

v_call: TRBV5-4
clone_size: few
d_call: TRBD1
j_call: TRBJ1-1
cdr3_length: 14
cdr3_aa: CASSPDRVRTEAFF
cdr3_nt: TGTGCCAGCAGCCCGGACAGGGTACGGACTGAAGCTTTCTTT

v_call: TRBV7-2
clone_size: NA
d_call: NA
j_call: TRBJ1-3
cdr3_length: 12
cdr3_aa: CASSLVGNTIYF
cdr3_nt: TGTGCCAGCAGCCTCGTCGGAAACACCATATATTTT

v_call: TRBV7-9
clone_size: NA
d_call: NA
j_call: TRBJ1-2
cdr3_length: 13
cdr3_aa: CASSFPANYGYTF
cdr3_nt: TGTGCCAGCAGCTTTCCAGCTAACTATGGCTACACCTTC

v_call: TRBV5-1
clone_size: few
d_call: TRBD1
j_call: TRBJ2-7
cdr3_length: 16
cdr3_aa: CASSPPRTGSSGEQYF
cdr3_nt: TGCGCCAGCAGCCCACCGAGGACAGGGTCATCGGGAGAGCAGTACTTC

v_call: TRBV11-1
clone_size: NA
d_call: TRBD1
j_call: TRBJ2-3
cdr3_length: 14
cdr3_aa: CASSQDRVRDTQYF
cdr3_nt: TGTGCCAGCAGCCAGGACAGGGTTAGAGATACGCAGTATTTT

v_call: TRBV18
clone_size: NA
d_call: NA
j_call: TRBJ1-5
cdr3_length: 13
cdr3_aa: CASSPGLYQPQHF
cdr3_nt: TGTGCCAGCTCTCCGGGACTCTACCAGCCCCAGCATTTT

v_call: TRBV28
clone_size: once
d_call: TRBD1
j_call: TRBJ2-3
cdr3_length: 17
cdr3_aa: CASSSLMGQTNTDTQYF
cdr3_nt: TGTGCCAGCAGTTCTCTAATGGGACAGACGAATACAGATACGCAGTATTTT

v_call: TRBV11-2
clone_size: few
d_call: NA
j_call: TRBJ2-7
cdr3_length: 15
cdr3_aa: CASSSPTGRGGEQYF
cdr3_nt: TGTGCCAGCAGCTCCCCGACCGGAAGGGGTGGCGAGCAGTACTTC

v_call: TRBV5-1
clone_size: once
d_call: NA
j_call: TRBJ2-7
cdr3_length: 16
cdr3_aa: CASSLVVGQGAYEQYF
cdr3_nt: TGCGCCAGCAGCTTGGTGGTGGGACAAGGAGCATACGAGCAGTACTTC

v_call: TRBV5-1
clone_size: NA
d_call: TRBD1
j_call: TRBJ1-2
cdr3_length: 15
cdr3_aa: CASTSRPDRGDGYTF
cdr3_nt: TGCGCCAGCACCTCTCGACCGGACAGGGGTGATGGCTACACCTTC

v_call: TRBV2
clone_size: NA
d_call: TRBD2
j_call: TRBJ2-3
cdr3_length: 17
cdr3_aa: CASMTQWASGRSYTQYF
cdr3_nt: TGTGCCAGCATGACCCAGTGGGCTAGCGGGAGGAGTTATACGCAGTATTTT

v_call: TRBV5-1
clone_size: NA
d_call: NA
j_call: TRBJ2-7
cdr3_length: 14
cdr3_aa: CASSFRQGPYEQYF
cdr3_nt: TGCGCCAGCAGCTTTCGGCAGGGCCCCTACGAGCAGTACTTC

v_call: TRBV20-1
clone_size: NA
d_call: NA
j_call: TRBJ2-1
cdr3_length: 12
cdr3_aa: CSASQGSGEQFF
cdr3_nt: TGCAGTGCTAGTCAGGGGAGCGGTGAGCAGTTCTTC

v_call: TRBV19
clone_size: few
d_call: TRBD1
j_call: TRBJ1-2
cdr3_length: 14
cdr3_aa: CASSITTGGYGYTF
cdr3_nt: TGTGCCAGTAGTATAACTACAGGGGGCTATGGCTACACCTTC